The subject of this entry is one TCR beta chain. In the authors' workflow: Estimation of nucleated cell counts was performed using reference gene primer amplification. Profiled with immunoSEQ multiplex PCR; TCRdb holds only in-frame clones, not every one. V, J and clone size derive from that table, while D and trimming were established from the DNA sequence. Of fewer than 700,000 clones listed, roughly nine tenths are singletons. The CDR3 length is 15 residues. Germline-derived CDR1 and CDR2 are LNHDA and SQIVND (reference sequence). V lost 3 bases and J lost 6, with 15 bases in between. The sample comes from a study of blood T cell repertoires in COVID-19. Whole-study context: PBMCs, B-cell-depleted T cells, or T cells provided the cDNA or gDNA that made up the material.

V is TRBV19 and J is TRBJ1-5; D might be TRBD1 (5 bases). This TCR derives from a woman aged 45-59 years with COVID-19, enrolled during active disease. Sequencing was carried out using peripheral blood. CDR3 loop: CASSIGGSSGQPQHF. The CDR3 DNA follows: TGTGCCAGTAGTATCGGGGGGAGCTCCGGTCAGCCCCAGCATTTT. The full variable domain, its missing parts supplied by reference TRBV19 and TRBJ1-5, is DGGITQSPKYLFRKEGQNVTLSCEQNLNHDAMYWYRQDPGQGLRLIYYSQIVNDFQKGDIAEGYSVSREKKESFPLTVTSAQKNPTAFYLCASSIGGSSGQPQHFGDGTRLSIL.